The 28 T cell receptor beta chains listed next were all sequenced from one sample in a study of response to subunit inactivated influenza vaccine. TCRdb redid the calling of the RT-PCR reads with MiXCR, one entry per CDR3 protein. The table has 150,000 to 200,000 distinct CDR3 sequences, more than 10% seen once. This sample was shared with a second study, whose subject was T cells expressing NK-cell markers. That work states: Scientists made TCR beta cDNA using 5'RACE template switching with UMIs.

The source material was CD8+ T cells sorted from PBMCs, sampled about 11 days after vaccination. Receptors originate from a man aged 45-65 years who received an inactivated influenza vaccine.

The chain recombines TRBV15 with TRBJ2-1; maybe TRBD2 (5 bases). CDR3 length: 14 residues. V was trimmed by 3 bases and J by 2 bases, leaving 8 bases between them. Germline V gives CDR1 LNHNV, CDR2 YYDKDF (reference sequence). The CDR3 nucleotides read TGTGCCACCAGCAGTTCCGGGACCTACAATGAGCAGTTCTTC. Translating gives CATSSSGTYNEQFF.

CDR3 coding DNA: TGTGCCAGCAGCGGGGGACTAGGCCCAAGGTCTGAGCAGTTCTTC. Translation gives CASSGGLGPRSEQFF. The chain employs TRBV7-9 and TRBJ2-1; 8 nucleotides align to TRBD2. V dropped 5 bases and J dropped 9; count of bases not matched to a gene: 12. The CDR3 is 15 residues long. The germline V gene encodes CDR1 SEHNR and CDR2 FQNEAQ (reference sequence).

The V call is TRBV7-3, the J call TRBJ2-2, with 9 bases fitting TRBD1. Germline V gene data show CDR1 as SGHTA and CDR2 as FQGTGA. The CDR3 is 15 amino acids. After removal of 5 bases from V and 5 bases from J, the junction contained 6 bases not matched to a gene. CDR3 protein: CASSTRTGETGELFF. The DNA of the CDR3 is TGTGCCAGCAGCACCCGGACAGGGGAAACCGGGGAGCTGTTTTTT.

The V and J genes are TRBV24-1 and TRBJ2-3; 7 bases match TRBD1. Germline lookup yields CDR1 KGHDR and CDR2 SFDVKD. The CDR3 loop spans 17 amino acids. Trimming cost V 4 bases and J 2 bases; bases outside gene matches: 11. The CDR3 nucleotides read TGTGCCACCAGTGAACTGGGCTGGACAGGTTCCACAGATACGCAGTATTTT. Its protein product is CATSELGWTGSTDTQYF.

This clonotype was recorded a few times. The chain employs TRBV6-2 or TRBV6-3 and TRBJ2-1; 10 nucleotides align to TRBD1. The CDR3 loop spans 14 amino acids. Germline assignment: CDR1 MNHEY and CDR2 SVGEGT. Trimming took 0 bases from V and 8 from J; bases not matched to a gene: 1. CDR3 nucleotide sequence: TGTGCCAGCAGTTACTCGACAGGGGGCCATGAGCAGTTCTTC. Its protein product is CASSYSTGGHEQFF.

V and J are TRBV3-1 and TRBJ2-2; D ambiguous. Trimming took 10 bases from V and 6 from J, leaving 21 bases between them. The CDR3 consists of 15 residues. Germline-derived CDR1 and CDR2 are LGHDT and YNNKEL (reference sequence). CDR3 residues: CATTQPHQEPGELFF. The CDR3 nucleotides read TGTGCCACCACCCAGCCCCACCAAGAACCCGGGGAGCTGTTTTTT.

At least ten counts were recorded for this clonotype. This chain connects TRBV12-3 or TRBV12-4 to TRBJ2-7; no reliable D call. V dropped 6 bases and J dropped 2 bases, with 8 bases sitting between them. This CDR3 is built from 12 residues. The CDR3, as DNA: TGTGCCAGCAGCCCGAACGCCTACGAGCAGTACTTC. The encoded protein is CASSPNAYEQYF.

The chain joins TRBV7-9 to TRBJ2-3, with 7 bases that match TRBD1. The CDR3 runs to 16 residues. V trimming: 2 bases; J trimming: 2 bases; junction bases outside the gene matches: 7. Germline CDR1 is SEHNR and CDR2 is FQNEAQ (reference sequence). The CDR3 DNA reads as TGTGCCAGCAGCTTACCCGACAGGGCTGCCACAGATACGCAGTATTTT. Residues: CASSLPDRAATDTQYF. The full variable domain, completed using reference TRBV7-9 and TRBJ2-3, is DTGVSQNPRHKITKRGQNVTFRCDPISEHNRLYWYRQTLGQGPEFLTYFQNEAQLEKSRLLSDRFSAERPKGSFSTLEIQRTEQGDSAMYLCASSLPDRAATDTQYFGPGTRLTVL.

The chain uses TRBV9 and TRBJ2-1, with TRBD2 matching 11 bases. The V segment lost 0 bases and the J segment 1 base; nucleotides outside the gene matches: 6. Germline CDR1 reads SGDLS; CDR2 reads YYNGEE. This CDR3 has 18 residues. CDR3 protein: CASSVGLAGPPSYNEQFF. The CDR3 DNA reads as TGTGCCAGCAGCGTAGGACTAGCGGGACCCCCTTCCTACAATGAGCAGTTCTTC.

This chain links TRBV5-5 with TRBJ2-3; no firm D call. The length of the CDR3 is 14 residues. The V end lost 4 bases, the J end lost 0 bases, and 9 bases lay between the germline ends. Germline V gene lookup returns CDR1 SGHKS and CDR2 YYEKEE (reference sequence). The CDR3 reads CASSIARSTDTQYF. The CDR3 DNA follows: TGTGCCAGCAGCATAGCCCGTAGCACAGATACGCAGTATTTT.

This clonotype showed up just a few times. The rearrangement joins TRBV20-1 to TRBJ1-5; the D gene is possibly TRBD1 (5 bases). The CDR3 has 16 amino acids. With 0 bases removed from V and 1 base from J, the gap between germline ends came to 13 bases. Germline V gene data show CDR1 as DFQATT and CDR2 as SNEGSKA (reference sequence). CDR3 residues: CSARDMGGMSNQPQHF. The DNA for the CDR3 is TGCAGTGCTAGAGATATGGGGGGTATGAGCAATCAGCCCCAGCATTTT.

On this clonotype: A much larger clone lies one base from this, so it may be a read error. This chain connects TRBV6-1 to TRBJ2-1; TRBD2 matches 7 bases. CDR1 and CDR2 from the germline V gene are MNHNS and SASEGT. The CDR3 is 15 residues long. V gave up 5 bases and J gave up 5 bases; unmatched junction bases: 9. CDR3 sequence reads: CASSLELARNNEQFF. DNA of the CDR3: TGTGCCAGCAGTCTGGAACTAGCGCGTAACAATGAGCAGTTCTTC.

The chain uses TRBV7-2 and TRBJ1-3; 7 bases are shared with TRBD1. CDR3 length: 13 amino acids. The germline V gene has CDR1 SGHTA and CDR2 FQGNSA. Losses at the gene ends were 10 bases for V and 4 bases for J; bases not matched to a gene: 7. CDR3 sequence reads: CATAGGGGNTIYF. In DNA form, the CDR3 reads TGTGCCACCGCTGGAGGGGGCGGAAACACCATATATTTT.

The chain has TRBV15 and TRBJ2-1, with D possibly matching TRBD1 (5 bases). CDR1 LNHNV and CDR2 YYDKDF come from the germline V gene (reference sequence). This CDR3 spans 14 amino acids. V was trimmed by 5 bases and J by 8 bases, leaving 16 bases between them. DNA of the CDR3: TGTGCCACCAGCTCGCGCTCCAGGGTCGATGAGCAGTTCTTC. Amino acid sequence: CATSSRSRVDEQFF.

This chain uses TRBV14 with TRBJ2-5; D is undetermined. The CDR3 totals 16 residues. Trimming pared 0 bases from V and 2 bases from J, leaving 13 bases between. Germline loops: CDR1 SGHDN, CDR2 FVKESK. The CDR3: CASSQETALRQETQYF. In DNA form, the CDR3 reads TGTGCCAGCAGCCAAGAGACGGCACTTAGACAAGAGACCCAGTACTTC.

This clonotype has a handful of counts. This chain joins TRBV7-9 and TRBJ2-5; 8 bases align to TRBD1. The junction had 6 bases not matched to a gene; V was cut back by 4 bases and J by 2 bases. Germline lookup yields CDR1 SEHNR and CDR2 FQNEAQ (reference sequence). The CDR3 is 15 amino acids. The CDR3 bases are TGTGCCAGCAGCTCCCGACAGGGGATACAAGAGACCCAGTACTTC. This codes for CASSSRQGIQETQYF.

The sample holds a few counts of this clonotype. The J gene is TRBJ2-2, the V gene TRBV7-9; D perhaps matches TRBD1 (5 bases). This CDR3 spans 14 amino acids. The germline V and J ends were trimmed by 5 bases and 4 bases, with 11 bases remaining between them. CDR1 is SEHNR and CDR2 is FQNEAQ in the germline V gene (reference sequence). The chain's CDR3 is CASSPSTVTGELFF. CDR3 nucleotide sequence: TGTGCCAGCAGCCCGTCGACAGTCACCGGGGAGCTGTTTTTT.

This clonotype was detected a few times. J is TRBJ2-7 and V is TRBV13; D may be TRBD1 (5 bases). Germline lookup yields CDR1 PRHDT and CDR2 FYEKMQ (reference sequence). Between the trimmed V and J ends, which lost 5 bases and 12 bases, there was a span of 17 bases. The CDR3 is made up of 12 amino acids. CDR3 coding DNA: TGTGCCAGCAGCGCTCAGGGCCTAGGCCCGTACTTC. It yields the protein CASSAQGLGPYF.

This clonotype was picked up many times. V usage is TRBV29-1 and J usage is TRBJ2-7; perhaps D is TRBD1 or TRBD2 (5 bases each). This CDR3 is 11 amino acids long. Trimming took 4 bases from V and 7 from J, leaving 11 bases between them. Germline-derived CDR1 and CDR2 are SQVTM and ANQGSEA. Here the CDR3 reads CSVVRGEEQYF. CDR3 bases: TGCAGCGTTGTCCGAGGGGAGGAGCAGTACTTC.

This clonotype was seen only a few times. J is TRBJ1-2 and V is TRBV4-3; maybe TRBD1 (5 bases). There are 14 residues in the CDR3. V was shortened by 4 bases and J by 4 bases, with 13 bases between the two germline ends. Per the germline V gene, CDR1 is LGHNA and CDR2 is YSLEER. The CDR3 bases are TGCGCCAGCAGCCCTGGGGGAGTGGTCTATGGCTACACCTTC. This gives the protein CASSPGGVVYGYTF.

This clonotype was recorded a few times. CDR3 residues: CASRHRNYGYTF. The CDR3 DNA follows: TGTGCCAGCAGGCATCGTAACTATGGCTACACCTTC. The V and J genes are TRBV27 and TRBJ1-2, with unresolved D. The germline V gene has CDR1 MNHEY and CDR2 SMNVEV (reference sequence). V shed 6 bases and J shed 1 base, with 6 bases lying between them. The CDR3 is 12 amino acids.

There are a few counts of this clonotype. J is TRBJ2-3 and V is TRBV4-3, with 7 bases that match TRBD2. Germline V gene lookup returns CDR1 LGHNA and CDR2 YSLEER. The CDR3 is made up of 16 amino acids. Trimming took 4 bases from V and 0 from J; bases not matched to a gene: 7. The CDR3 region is CASSPRWEGSTDTQYF. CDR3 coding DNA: TGCGCCAGCAGCCCCAGGTGGGAGGGAAGCACAGATACGCAGTATTTT.

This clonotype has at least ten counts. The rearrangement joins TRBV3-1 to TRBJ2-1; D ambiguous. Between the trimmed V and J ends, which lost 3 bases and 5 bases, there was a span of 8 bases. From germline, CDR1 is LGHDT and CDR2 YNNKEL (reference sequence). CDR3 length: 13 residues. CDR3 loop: CASSHTLNNEQFF. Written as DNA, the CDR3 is TGTGCCAGCAGCCATACCCTGAACAATGAGCAGTTCTTC.

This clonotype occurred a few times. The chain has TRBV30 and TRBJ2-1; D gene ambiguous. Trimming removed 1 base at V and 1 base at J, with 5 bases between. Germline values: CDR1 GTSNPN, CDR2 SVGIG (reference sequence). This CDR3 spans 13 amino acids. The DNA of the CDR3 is TGTGCCTGGAGTGAAGGGTCCTACAATGAGCAGTTCTTC. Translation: CAWSEGSYNEQFF.

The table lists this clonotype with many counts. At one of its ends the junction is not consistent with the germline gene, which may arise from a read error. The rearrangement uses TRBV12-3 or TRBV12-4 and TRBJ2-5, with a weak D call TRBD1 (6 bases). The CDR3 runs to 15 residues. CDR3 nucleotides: TGTGCCAGCAGTTTCCTGACAGGTGACCAGGAGACCCAGTACTTC. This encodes CASSFLTGDQETQYF.

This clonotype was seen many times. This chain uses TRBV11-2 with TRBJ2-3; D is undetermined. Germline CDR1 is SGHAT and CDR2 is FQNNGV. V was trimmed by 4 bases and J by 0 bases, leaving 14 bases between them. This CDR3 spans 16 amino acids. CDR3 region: CASSYAPLSSTDTQYF. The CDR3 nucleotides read TGTGCCAGCAGCTATGCGCCCTTATCAAGCACAGATACGCAGTATTTT.

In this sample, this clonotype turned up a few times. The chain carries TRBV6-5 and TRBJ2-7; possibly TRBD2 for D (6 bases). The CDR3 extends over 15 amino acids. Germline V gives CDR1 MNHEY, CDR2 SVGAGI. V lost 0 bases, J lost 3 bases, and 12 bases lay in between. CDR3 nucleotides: TGTGCCAGCAGTTACTCGGAGGGACTCGGCTACGAGCAGTACTTC. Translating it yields CASSYSEGLGYEQYF.

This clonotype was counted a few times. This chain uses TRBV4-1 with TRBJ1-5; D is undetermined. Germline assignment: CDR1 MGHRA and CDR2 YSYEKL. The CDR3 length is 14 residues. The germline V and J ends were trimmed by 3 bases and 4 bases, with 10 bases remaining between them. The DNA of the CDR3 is TGCGCCAGCAGCCACCCTTCTCCGAATCAGCCCCAGCATTTT. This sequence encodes CASSHPSPNQPQHF.